The count of the clone carrying this T cell receptor beta chain is one. The data were taken from a study of blood T cell repertoires in COVID-19. Overall study context: Sites in the United States, Italy and Spain provided acute and convalescent COVID-19 samples.

Profiled with immunoSEQ multiplex PCR; TCRdb holds only in-frame clones, not every one. The sample consists of approximately 58,000 clones, 80% to 90% of them appearing once. From germline, CDR1 is SGHDT and CDR2 YYEEEE. The CDR3 totals 15 residues. V was pared by 3 bases and J by 5 bases, with 12 bases between. The clonotype originates from a man in his sixties with COVID-19, enrolled during active disease. Source material: peripheral blood. The chain joins TRBV5-6 to TRBJ1-6; unclear D gene. The CDR3 is CASSYGRWNNSPLHF. In nucleotides, the CDR3 is TGTGCCAGCAGCTATGGGAGGTGGAATAATTCACCCCTCCACTTT.